Presented here are 7 T cell receptor beta chains from one specimen sequenced in a study of vaccination and CD4 T cells after COVID-19 (dated by TCRdb to between 2021 and 2022). The intended sense of this specimen's treatment or condition label: approximately 9-day PBMC culture with coronavirus spike peptide pools or control peptides (ViraFEST assay). Library prep was done by PCR. The listed sequencing device is Illumina iSeq 100. TCR sequencing of DNA from cultured CD4+ T cells used the Oncomine TCR Beta short-read assay at the Johns Hopkins FTIC core. Starting from the raw public reads, TCRdb applied fastp trimming at Q25, assembled clones with MiXCR and retained in-frame beta chains. Identical CDR3 protein sequences are pooled into one entry, listed with their most common genes and DNA. Recorded for this sample are roughly 11,000 distinct CDR3 sequences; 65% of them occurred a single time. Together, the top ten hold 20% to 30% of the sample.

These TCRs are of unknown antigen specificity. Sequenced material: CD4+ T cells from blood, cultured in vitro, taken before SARS-CoV-2 vaccination. The receptor source for this set is a human donor who had recovered from COVID-19.

The table lists this clonotype with a few counts. CDR3 residues: CASSSGYSNQPQHF. The CDR3 DNA follows: TGTGCCAGCAGCTCAGGGTATAGCAATCAGCCCCAGCATTTT. This chain links TRBV6-1 with TRBJ1-5; a weak D match, TRBD1 (5 bases). V shed 6 bases and J shed 0 bases, with 9 bases lying between them. This CDR3 has 14 amino acids. Germline V gives CDR1 MNHNS, CDR2 SASEGT.

CDR3 in amino acids: CASSYSTRGVKDTQYF. CDR3 in DNA: TGTGCCAGCAGTTACTCGACTAGGGGAGTCAAAGATACGCAGTATTTT. The chain recombines TRBV6-2 or TRBV6-3 with TRBJ2-3; the D gene is possibly TRBD2 (6 bases). V gave up 0 bases and J gave up 5 bases, with 15 bases separating them. The CDR3 extends over 16 amino acids. Germline loops: CDR1 MNHEY, CDR2 SVGEGT.

The V and J genes are TRBV7-8 and TRBJ1-3; maybe TRBD1 (6 bases). Deletions cut 5 bases from V and 4 bases from J, with 15 bases between. The CDR3 is made up of 15 amino acids. Germline CDR1 reads SGHVS; CDR2 reads FQNEAQ. DNA for the CDR3: TGTGCCAGCAGCCCTGGCGGGGGCGAGGGAAACACCATATATTTT. Encoded protein: CASSPGGGEGNTIYF.

This clonotype was detected only a few times. The chain combines TRBV12-3 or TRBV12-4 with TRBJ2-3; D perhaps matches TRBD1 (6 bases). The CDR3 sequence is 15 residues long. Trimming removed 2 bases from V and 3 bases from J, with 12 bases in between. CDR3 DNA: TGTGCCAGCAGTTTAACCAGGGGAGTTACAGATACGCAGTATTTT. It specifies CASSLTRGVTDTQYF.

The chain uses TRBV27 and TRBJ1-2; possible D gene TRBD1, 6 bases. Germline CDR1 MNHEY, CDR2 SMNVEV (reference sequence). Trimming took off 1 base at V and 5 bases at J, with 14 bases between the two ends. The CDR3 contains 15 residues. The CDR3 region is CASSLWGAQTYGYTF. CDR3 DNA: TGTGCCAGCAGTTTATGGGGGGCCCAGACTTATGGCTACACCTTC.

The rearrangement links TRBV20-1 to TRBJ2-5; maybe TRBD1 (7 bases). The CDR3 is 15 amino acids. The V and J ends lost 0 bases and 2 bases respectively, with 13 bases between them. Per the germline V gene, CDR1 is DFQATT and CDR2 is SNEGSKA (reference sequence). CDR3 sequence reads: CSARDRGTEQETQYF. In DNA form, the CDR3 reads TGCAGTGCTAGAGATCGCGGGACAGAGCAAGAGACCCAGTACTTC.

This chain joins TRBV6-2 or TRBV6-3 and TRBJ2-7, with D perhaps matching TRBD1 (5 bases). The CDR3 totals 13 residues. V was trimmed by 0 bases and J by 2 bases, leaving 5 bases between them. The germline V gene encodes CDR1 MNHEY and CDR2 SVGEGT. CDR3 DNA sequence: TGTGCCAGCAGTTACTCGGACACCTACGAGCAGTACTTC. It yields the protein CASSYSDTYEQYF.